What follows are 13 T cell receptor beta chains derived from one specimen sequenced in a study of cytomegalovirus exposure and HLA in healthy donors. 13 Jbeta primers and 60 Vbeta primers were used for the PCR. Some clones are missing from TCRdb's copy, which holds only in-frame ones; the method was immunoSEQ multiplex PCR. The data hold 200,000 to 250,000 clones, with about 80% observed a single time. The sequenced sample was PBMCs. The origin of the receptors is a man aged 40-49 years in good health and CMV-seronegative.

This clone has only a few counts. The rearrangement joins TRBV21-1 to TRBJ2-7; the table's D gene call, TRBD2, was not cross checked with the DNA. TRBV21-1 is reported as a pseudogene. The CDR3 length is 24 residues. CDR3 sequence: CASSSQKGETGLAGGRPHYYEQYF. The CDR3 coding sequence is TGTGCCAGCAGCTCCCAAAAGGGGGAAACGGGACTAGCGGGAGGTCGACCCCACTACTACGAGCAGTACTTC.

This clone was recorded once. Germline is not matched at one junction end, which may reflect a read error. The chain links TRBV18 to TRBJ1-3, with 7 nucleotides matching TRBD1. CDR1 is KGHSH and CDR2 is LQKENI in the germline V gene. The CDR3 extends over 15 amino acids. The CDR3 DNA reads TGTGCCAGCTCTCCACAGGGGCGTTCTGGAAACACCATATATTTT. Its protein is CASSPQGRSGNTIYF.

The chain employs TRBV25-1 and TRBJ2-3; TRBD2 matches 8 bases. Trimming cost V 3 bases and J 2 bases; bases outside gene matches: 4. CDR1 is MGHDK, CDR2 SYGVNS, per germline. The CDR3 is 15 residues long. CDR3 in amino acids: CASSDSGEYTDTQYF. CDR3 nucleotides: TGTGCCAGCAGTGATAGCGGGGAGTACACAGATACGCAGTATTTT.

This chain uses TRBV11-1 with TRBJ2-1; D is unclear. The CDR3 runs to 16 residues. V lost 2 bases and J lost 0, with 11 bases in between. Germline V gene lookup returns CDR1 SGHAT and CDR2 FQDESV (reference sequence). The DNA of the CDR3 is TGTGCCAGCAGCTTAAGAGTCCTAGGCTCCTACAATGAGCAGTTCTTC. Translated, it gives CASSLRVLGSYNEQFF. The whole variable domain, filled in from reference TRBV11-1 and TRBJ2-1, reads EAEVAQSPRYKITEKSQAVAFWCDPISGHATLYWYRQILGQGPELLVQFQDESVVDDSQLPKDRFSAERLKGVDSTLKIQPAELGDSAMYLCASSLRVLGSYNEQFFGPGTRLTVL.

V gene TRBV7-2 combines with J gene TRBJ1-2, with D possibly matching TRBD1 (6 bases). Germline lookup yields CDR1 SGHTA and CDR2 FQGNSA. V was trimmed by 5 bases and J by 3 bases, leaving 10 bases between them. This CDR3 spans 13 amino acids. The CDR3 region is CASSQGSDYGYTF. The CDR3 DNA reads TGTGCCAGCAGCCAGGGGAGCGACTATGGCTACACCTTC.

The chain employs TRBV19 and TRBJ2-2, with 10 bases lining up with TRBD1. Germline CDR1 LNHDA, CDR2 SQIVND (reference sequence). J lost 5 bases, V lost 7 bases, and 7 bases had no gene match. This CDR3 contains 15 residues. This CDR3 reads CASKKTGGYTGELFF. The CDR3 region has the DNA TGTGCCAGTAAAAAGACAGGGGGCTATACCGGGGAGCTGTTTTTT.

This clone was detected once. The chain joins TRBV10-3 to TRBJ1-1; D remains unclear. V was pared by 8 bases and J by 1 base, with 11 bases between. Germline V gene lookup returns CDR1 ENHRY and CDR2 SYGVKD. The CDR3 extends over 13 amino acids. The CDR3 is CAIRGSWNTEAFF. The CDR3 DNA reads TGTGCCATCCGCGGCTCCTGGAACACTGAAGCTTTCTTT.

This rearrangement joins TRBV2 to TRBJ2-5; TRBD2 matches 10 bases. There are 16 residues in the CDR3. V shed 6 bases, J shed 1 base, and the junction held 8 bases outside the gene matches. In germline, CDR1 is SNHLY, CDR2 FYNNEI. The CDR3 protein is CASRDLAGALQETQYF. In DNA form, the CDR3 reads TGTGCCAGCAGGGATCTAGCGGGAGCACTCCAAGAGACCCAGTACTTC.

CDR3 nucleotides: TGTGCCAGCAGCCAGGCCTCAGAAAATCAGCCCCAGCATTTT. It specifies CASSQASENQPQHF. J is TRBJ1-5 and V is TRBV7-9; no definite D call. The V end lost 5 bases, the J end lost 4 bases, and 12 bases lay between the germline ends. This CDR3 comprises 14 residues. From germline, CDR1 is SEHNR and CDR2 FQNEAQ (reference sequence). The variable domain in full, with the rest retrieved from reference TRBV7-9 and TRBJ1-5, is DTGVSQNPRHKITKRGQNVTFRCDPISEHNRLYWYRQTLGQGPEFLTYFQNEAQLEKSRLLSDRFSAERPKGSFSTLEIQRTEQGDSAMYLCASSQASENQPQHFGDGTRLSIL.

The chain uses TRBV29-1 and TRBJ1-1, with TRBD1 matching over 8 bases. CDR1 is SQVTM and CDR2 is ANQGSEA in the germline V gene. V was clipped by 7 bases and J by 5 bases; unmatched bases: 9. This CDR3 region has 13 residues. The CDR3: CSAGQGRRTEAFF. The CDR3 DNA follows: TGCAGCGCCGGACAGGGTAGGAGGACTGAAGCTTTCTTT.

The chain links TRBV14 to TRBJ2-2; possibly TRBD1 for D (5 bases). The germline gives CDR1 SGHDN, CDR2 FVKESK. CDR3 length: 16 residues. Trimming stripped 1 base from V and 4 bases from J, with 13 bases between. The CDR3 region is CASSQGQPFLTGELFF. The CDR3 DNA sequence: TGTGCCAGCAGCCAAGGACAGCCCTTCCTCACCGGGGAGCTGTTTTTT.

J is TRBJ2-1 and V is TRBV18, with D maybe TRBD1 (5 bases). Germline CDR1 KGHSH, CDR2 LQKENI. The CDR3 is made up of 16 amino acids. Deletions cut 1 base from V and 8 bases from J, with 18 bases between. CDR3 in amino acids: CASSPRVWQGEDEQFF. The CDR3 nucleotides are TGTGCCAGCTCACCACGCGTTTGGCAGGGTGAGGATGAGCAGTTCTTC.

The CDR3 DNA follows: TGTGCCAGCAGTTTACGTGATAGCGGACCCTACGAGCAGTACTTC. It encodes CASSLRDSGPYEQYF. This sequence joins TRBV27 and TRBJ2-7; tentative D call: TRBD2 (6 bases). Trimming took 2 bases from V and 2 from J, leaving 13 bases between them. The CDR3 runs to 15 residues. Germline-derived CDR1 and CDR2 are MNHEY and SMNVEV (reference sequence).